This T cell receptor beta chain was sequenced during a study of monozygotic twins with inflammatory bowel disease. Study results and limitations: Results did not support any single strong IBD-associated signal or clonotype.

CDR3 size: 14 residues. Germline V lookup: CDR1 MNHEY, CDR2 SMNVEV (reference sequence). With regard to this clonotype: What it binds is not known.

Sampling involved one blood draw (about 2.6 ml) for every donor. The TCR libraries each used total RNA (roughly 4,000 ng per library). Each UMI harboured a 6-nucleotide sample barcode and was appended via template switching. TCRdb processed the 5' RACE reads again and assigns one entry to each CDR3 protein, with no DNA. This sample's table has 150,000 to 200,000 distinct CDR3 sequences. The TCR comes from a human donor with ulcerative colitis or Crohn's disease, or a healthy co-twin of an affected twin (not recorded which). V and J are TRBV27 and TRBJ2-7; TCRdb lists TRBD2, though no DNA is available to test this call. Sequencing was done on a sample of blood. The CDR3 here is CASRTSANSYEQYF.